Included here is one T cell receptor beta chain sequence, with context. Antigen: not known. The data were taken from a study of lymphopenia after photon versus proton radiotherapy. The CDR3 consists of 13 residues. The V gene's germline CDR1 is SQVTM and CDR2 ANQGSEA. The ends were cut back, 6 bases at V and 1 base at J, with 12 bases in the middle. Study-wide findings and caveats: Under photons, naive T cells and diversity fell while effector/memory populations rose. Larger post-nadir TCR diversity loss correlated inversely with survival in deceased patients. Survival link was tested only in deceased patients; proton benefit remains a possibility. Oligoclonal CD8+ Temra expansion after nadir drove photon patients' diversity drop.

Method: immunoSEQ multiplex PCR; TCRdb's copy keeps in-frame clones and lacks some. The top ten hold 50% of the sample, which has about 29,000 clones, roughly 90% seen once. The V call is TRBV29-1, the J call TRBJ1-1; no reliable D call. The receptor comes from a woman aged 60-70 years with cholangiocarcinoma. Some clones in this sample may be carry-over from other donors' samples. The specimen comprised peripheral blood, sampled from a patient treated with proton-based radiotherapy. CDR3 sequence reads: CSVIDMPNTEAFF. The CDR3 nucleotides read TGCAGCGTAATAGACATGCCGAACACTGAAGCTTTCTTT. Together with reference TRBV29-1 and TRBJ1-1, the CDR3 gives the full variable domain: SAVISQKPSRDICQRGTSLTIQCQVDSQVTMMFWYRQQPGQSLTLIATANQGSEATYESGFVIDKFPISRPNLTFSTLTVSNMSPEDSSIYLCSVIDMPNTEAFFGQGTRLTVV.